The next 18 T cell receptor beta chains were all read from a single sample in a study of blood T cell repertoires in COVID-19. TCRdb's copy holds only in-frame clones and misses some; the assay was immunoSEQ multiplex PCR. This table has roughly 190,000 clones, roughly 80% appearing once. The sequencing sample was made of peripheral blood. These receptors all come from a human donor with acute or convalescent COVID-19. The donor label of this sample is uncertain.

This clone was seen a few times. V is TRBV6-5 and J is TRBJ1-6; D is undetermined. The CDR3 has 15 amino acids. V dropped 2 bases and J dropped 9 bases, with 14 bases sitting between them. CDR1 and CDR2 from the germline V gene are MNHEY and SVGAGI. The CDR3 loop is CASSYRAPEGSPLHF. The CDR3 nucleotides are TGTGCCAGCAGTTACAGGGCCCCCGAGGGTTCACCCCTCCACTTT.

This chain uses TRBV29-1 with TRBJ2-1, with D perhaps TRBD1 (6 bases). Trimming pared 6 bases from V and 3 bases from J, leaving 15 bases between. The CDR3 is made up of 14 amino acids. Germline V CDR1 and CDR2: SQVTM, ANQGSEA. The CDR3 sequence is CSVSTGMGYNEQFF. DNA for the CDR3: TGCAGCGTGTCTACAGGGATGGGCTACAATGAGCAGTTCTTC.

The V gene is TRBV2, the J gene TRBJ1-1; D perhaps matches TRBD1 (6 bases). Germline loops: CDR1 SNHLY, CDR2 FYNNEI. The germline V and J ends were trimmed by 4 bases and 0 bases, with 9 bases remaining between them. This CDR3 is built from 14 residues. Here the CDR3 reads CASSVQGMNTEAFF. For the CDR3, the DNA is TGTGCCAGCAGTGTACAGGGTATGAACACTGAAGCTTTCTTT.

This rearrangement joins TRBV19 to TRBJ2-3; D perhaps matches TRBD2 (5 bases). Trimming pared 6 bases from V and 4 bases from J, leaving 17 bases between. Germline V lookup: CDR1 LNHDA, CDR2 SQIVND (reference sequence). The CDR3 has 15 amino acids. The CDR3 region has the DNA TGTGCCAGTAGCGTGGTAGCGCGGCTCCCAGATACGCAGTATTTT. It is translated as CASSVVARLPDTQYF.

This clone was seen once. A read error may account for a junction end that differs from germline. The rearrangement joins TRBV3-1 (or the pseudogene TRBV3-2) to TRBJ1-6; D might be TRBD1 (5 bases). CDR1 is LGHDT and CDR2 is YNNKEL in the germline V gene (reference sequence). CDR3 length equals 15 residues. The chain's CDR3 is CASRQGAGFESPLHF. CDR3 bases: TGTGCCAGCAGGCAAGGGGCAGGGTTCGAGTCACCCCTCCACTTT.

The V call is TRBV5-1, the J call TRBJ2-7; 7 bases are a match to TRBD1. The germline V gene encodes CDR1 SGHRS and CDR2 YFSETQ. Trimming took 4 bases from V and 0 from J; bases not matched to a gene: 7. The CDR3 runs 15 residues. Written as DNA, the CDR3 is TGCGCCAGCAGCACTGGGACAGCCTCCTCCTACGAGCAGTACTTC. Encoded protein: CASSTGTASSYEQYF.

The gene calls are TRBV5-6 and TRBJ1-6, with 8 bases lining up with TRBD1. This CDR3 has 15 residues. Germline CDR1 and CDR2: SGHDT and YYEEEE. V lost 6 bases to trimming and J lost 10 bases; unmatched junction nucleotides: 12. The CDR3 protein is CASTIRTGPNSPLHF. The CDR3 DNA is TGTGCCAGCACTATAAGGACAGGGCCGAACTCACCCCTCCACTTT.

V usage is TRBV7-9 and J usage is TRBJ2-5; 7 bases are a match to TRBD2. The CDR3 spans 15 residues. Germline CDR1 and CDR2: SEHNR and FQNEAQ (reference sequence). The ends lost 4 bases at V and 2 bases at J; junction bases unmatched: 7. The CDR3 DNA reads TGTGCCAGCAGCTCGTCCTTGGGAGGGCAAGAGACCCAGTACTTC. It specifies CASSSSLGGQETQYF.

V usage is TRBV11-3 and J usage is TRBJ2-5, with TRBD1 matching 9 bases. In germline, CDR1 is SGHNT, CDR2 YENEEA. The CDR3 sequence is 14 residues long. The ends lost 5 bases at V and 5 bases at J; junction bases unmatched: 6. The CDR3 DNA reads TGTGCCAGCAGCCCAGGGACAGGGACGGAGACCCAGTACTTC. Encoded protein: CASSPGTGTETQYF.

V gene TRBV18 combines with J gene TRBJ2-7, with a weak D call TRBD1 (5 bases). The length of the CDR3 is 14 residues. Trimming stripped 4 bases from V and 3 bases from J, with 13 bases between. CDR1 and CDR2 from the germline V gene are KGHSH and LQKENI. CDR3 amino acids: CASSRSGSSYEQYF. CDR3 in DNA: TGTGCCAGCTCACGGTCAGGGTCCAGCTACGAGCAGTACTTC.

V usage is TRBV28 and J usage is TRBJ1-2; D gene unclear. CDR1 is MDHEN and CDR2 is SYDVKM in the germline V gene. V dropped 8 bases and J dropped 1 base, with 5 bases sitting between them. The CDR3 consists of 11 residues. CDR3 protein: CASGLNYGYTF. CDR3 sequence (DNA): TGTGCCAGCGGGCTTAACTATGGCTACACCTTC.

The V gene is TRBV5-6, the J gene TRBJ2-1, with TRBD2 matching over 12 bases. This CDR3 contains 18 residues. Germline assignment: CDR1 SGHDT and CDR2 YYEEEE. J lost 0 bases, V lost 3 bases, and 7 bases had no gene match. CDR3 sequence: CASSSRLAGDPSYNEQFF. In DNA, the CDR3 is TGTGCCAGCAGCTCGAGACTAGCGGGAGACCCCTCCTACAATGAGCAGTTCTTC.

CDR3 sequence: CASSDMGFREAFF. The CDR3 DNA reads as TGTGCCAGCAGCGATATGGGCTTCAGGGAAGCTTTCTTT. V gene TRBV6-5 combines with J gene TRBJ1-1; no clear D. This CDR3 has 13 amino acids. Trimming took 6 bases from V and 8 from J, leaving 16 bases between them. In germline, CDR1 is MNHEY, CDR2 SVGAGI.

The chain uses TRBV7-9 and TRBJ2-7, with a tentative D call TRBD2 (5 bases). The CDR3 consists of 13 residues. Germline V CDR1 and CDR2: SEHNR, FQNEAQ (reference sequence). V dropped 6 bases and J dropped 7 bases, with 16 bases sitting between them. In DNA, the CDR3 is TGTGCCAGCAGGGGAGAAGGGCTTAGGGAGCAGTACTTC. This translates into CASRGEGLREQYF.

CDR3 protein: CATGRRAGGDTQYF. The CDR3 nucleotides read TGTGCCACCGGGAGGAGGGCGGGCGGAGATACGCAGTATTTT. J is TRBJ2-3 and V is TRBV28; 7 nucleotides agree with TRBD2. The V gene end was trimmed by 10 bases and the J gene end by 5 bases; junction bases not matched to a gene: 12. Germline V CDR1 and CDR2: MDHEN, SYDVKM. This CDR3 has 14 amino acids.

This chain links TRBV19 with TRBJ2-3; D is undetermined. This CDR3 comprises 14 residues. Trimming removed 9 bases from V and 0 bases from J, with 13 bases in between. Germline loops: CDR1 LNHDA, CDR2 SQIVND (reference sequence). This CDR3 is CASRRTVSTDTQYF. CDR3 DNA sequence: TGTGCCAGCCGTAGAACAGTCAGCACAGATACGCAGTATTTT.

The V and J genes are TRBV11-2 and TRBJ2-2, with D possibly being TRBD2 (5 bases). Germline CDR1 and CDR2: SGHAT and FQNNGV. V was shortened by 5 bases and J by 7 bases, with 8 bases between the two germline ends. This CDR3 has 12 residues. CDR3 sequence reads: CASSRDNGELFF. In DNA, the CDR3 is TGTGCCAGCAGCCGGGATAACGGGGAGCTGTTTTTT.

This chain links TRBV7-9 with TRBJ2-2, with D perhaps TRBD2 (6 bases). The germline V gene has CDR1 SEHNR and CDR2 FQNEAQ (reference sequence). This CDR3 spans 14 amino acids. The ends were cut back, 5 bases at V and 7 bases at J, with 14 bases in the middle. The CDR3 is CASSGGVRGGELFF. CDR3 coding DNA: TGTGCCAGCAGCGGCGGGGTACGGGGCGGGGAGCTGTTTTTT.